The clone carrying this T cell receptor beta chain was recorded a few times. No antigen is known for it. Some clones are missing from TCRdb's copy, which holds only in-frame ones; the method was immunoSEQ multiplex PCR. The repertoire includes about 31,000 clones, almost 75% of them detected once, and around 10% sits in the top ten. The CDR3 contains 15 residues. The V and J ends lost 8 bases and 0 bases, in that order; junction bases with no gene match: 3. Germline-derived CDR1 and CDR2 are SNHLY and FYNNEI. The data derive from a study of early stage breast cancer tumors. Study-wide background: About 70% of the 16 invasive tumors were ER+, PR+ and HER2-.

Overall study findings and caveats: Comparing each tissue with blood distinguished tumor from normal in 14 of 16 patients. Most shared enriched TCRB sequences were commonly generated ones. Compared with adjacent normal breast tissue, tumors showed approximately 2.5-fold greater T cell density and higher clonality.

V and J are TRBV2 and TRBJ2-3, with TRBD2 identical over 12 bases. This TCR was recovered from a person aged 25 to 40 with breast cancer. Specimen: breast tumor tissue. This CDR3 is CASLTSGGSTDTQYF. As DNA, the CDR3 is TGTGCCAGCCTAACTAGCGGGGGGAGCACAGATACGCAGTATTTT.